The 11 T cell receptor beta chains given below trace back to one sample, sequenced in a study of CD8+ T cells in alopecia areata. It was cDNA, reverse transcribed from extracted RNA, that served as the sequencing template. The data were produced by immunoSEQ multiplex PCR, yet TCRdb's version contains in-frame clones alone and is incomplete. The profile covers approximately 150,000 clones, with 55% appearing a single time and about 4.9% taken by the ten largest. The sample taken for sequencing was CD4+ T cells sorted from blood. The receptors originated from a human donor in good health.

This clone has just a few counts. The gene calls are TRBV30 and TRBJ2-3; TRBD1 matches at 12 bases. Germline loops: CDR1 GTSNPN, CDR2 SVGIG (reference sequence). V was pared by 0 bases and J by 2 bases, with 0 bases of the junction left unmatched. The CDR3 sequence is 15 residues long. The CDR3, as DNA: TGTGCCTGGAGTGTGGGACAGGGGGCCACAGATACGCAGTATTTT. This gives the protein CAWSVGQGATDTQYF.

The V and J genes are TRBV7-2 and TRBJ2-7; possibly TRBD2 for D (5 bases). The CDR3 totals 13 residues. V dropped 6 bases and J dropped 4 bases, with 13 bases sitting between them. The germline CDR1 and CDR2 sequences are SGHTA and FQGNSA. The chain's CDR3 is CASRTGMVYEQYF. The CDR3 nucleotides read TGTGCCAGCAGGACCGGGATGGTGTACGAGCAGTACTTC.

The rearrangement links TRBV28 to TRBJ2-4, with D possibly being TRBD1 (5 bases). The V end was cut by 3 bases, the J end by 4 bases, with 13 bases between. The CDR3 has 15 residues. Germline loops: CDR1 MDHEN, CDR2 SYDVKM. DNA for the CDR3: TGTGCCAGCAGTTTCGAGAGACAGAAAAAAAACATTCAGTACTTC. Translation gives CASSFERQKKNIQYF.

The chain has TRBV30 and TRBJ2-3; TRBD2 is a possible D gene (5 bases). The CDR3 consists of 12 residues. Trimming removed 4 bases at V and 8 bases at J, with 13 bases between. CDR1 GTSNPN and CDR2 SVGIG come from the germline V gene (reference sequence). The CDR3 DNA sequence: TGTGCCTGGACCCGGGGTGCCACTACGCAGTATTTT. Amino acid sequence: CAWTRGATTQYF.

This chain connects TRBV28 to TRBJ2-1, with D perhaps given as TRBD1 or TRBD2 (8 bases each). CDR1 and CDR2 (germline): MDHEN, SYDVKM. Trimming cost V 6 bases and J 0 bases, with 21 bases left between them. The CDR3 loop spans 18 amino acids. The CDR3 is CASRVLRGGQVSYNEQFF. The CDR3 bases are TGTGCCAGCAGGGTACTACGGGGGGGACAGGTCTCCTACAATGAGCAGTTCTTC.

The V and J genes are TRBV7-2 and TRBJ1-1; 7 bases are shared with TRBD1. The germline V gene encodes CDR1 SGHTA and CDR2 FQGNSA. The trim removed 5 bases at V and 4 bases at J, leaving 10 bases unmatched. CDR3 length: 15 amino acids. The CDR3 spells CASSTTPGQITEAFF. CDR3 sequence (DNA): TGTGCCAGCAGCACTACGCCGGGACAGATCACTGAAGCTTTCTTT.

This clone was observed a single time. J is TRBJ2-3 and V is TRBV29-1, with D perhaps being TRBD1 or TRBD2 (6 bases each). Germline assignment: CDR1 SQVTM and CDR2 ANQGSEA. V dropped 3 bases and J dropped 4 bases, with 14 bases sitting between them. This CDR3 has 14 residues. The CDR3 DNA follows: TGCAGCGTTGACTTTCCGGGGGCCCCAGATACGCAGTATTTT. It translates to CSVDFPGAPDTQYF.

The chain employs TRBV5-1 and TRBJ2-7; D is unclear. The CDR3 is 13 residues long. The germline CDR1 and CDR2 sequences are SGHRS and YFSETQ. Trimming left V 1 base short and J 2 bases short, with 7 bases between. CDR3 loop: CASSLMAAYEQYF. The CDR3 region has the DNA TGCGCCAGCAGCTTGATGGCAGCCTACGAGCAGTACTTC. Variable domain in full (rest from reference TRBV5-1 and TRBJ2-7): KAGVTQTPRYLIKTRGQQVTLSCSPISGHRSVSWYQQTPGQGLQFLFEYFSETQRNKGNFPGRFSGRQFSNSRSEMNVSTLELGDSALYLCASSLMAAYEQYFGPGTRLTVT.

The DNA for the CDR3 is TGCAGCGTTGGTATGGGAGCGGGGACAGATACGCAGTATTTT. Translating gives CSVGMGAGTDTQYF. This chain connects TRBV29-1 to TRBJ2-3, with 7 bases aligning to TRBD2. This CDR3 region has 14 residues. V gave up 4 bases and J gave up 3 bases; unmatched junction bases: 7. Germline values: CDR1 SQVTM, CDR2 ANQGSEA.

This rearrangement joins TRBV30 to TRBJ2-2; maybe TRBD1 (6 bases). Trimming shortened V by 3 bases and J by 3 bases, and 14 bases separated the two germline ends. The CDR3 has 15 amino acids. CDR1 and CDR2 (germline): GTSNPN, SVGIG (reference sequence). Here the CDR3 reads CAWRPGQRDTGELFF. The CDR3 DNA reads TGTGCCTGGAGGCCTGGACAGAGGGACACCGGGGAGCTGTTTTTT.

At least ten counts were recorded for this clone. The genes are TRBV5-6 and TRBJ2-3; the D gene is possibly TRBD2 (6 bases). The germline V gene encodes CDR1 SGHDT and CDR2 YYEEEE. V lost 5 bases, J lost 2 bases, and 15 bases lay in between. The CDR3 totals 15 residues. This CDR3 is CASSPRGGDTDTQYF. The CDR3 DNA is TGTGCCAGCAGTCCCCGGGGAGGTGACACAGATACGCAGTATTTT.